Only one count was recorded for the clone carrying this T cell receptor beta chain. Germline loops: CDR1 SGHNT, CDR2 YENEEA. The CDR3 spans 14 residues. The junction had 12 bases not matched to a gene; V was cut back by 4 bases and J by 12 bases. No alpha-beta pairing information exists for these sequences. The protocol was immunoSEQ multiplex PCR, while the TCRdb copy is restricted to in-frame clones and leaves out a portion. The table shows around 60,000 clones, with approximately 81% occurring only once. The data derive from a study of T cells in tuberculosis. Thawed, overnight-rested PBMC were stained with GMM-loaded CD1B tetramer, viability dye and anti-CD3, then sorted. The CD1B tetramers carried C32 glucose monomycolate purified from Rhodococcus equi. Notes on the study in general: T cells binding CD1B-GMM tetramer weakly possibly escaped the sort.

The sequence was collected from an adult woman with latent tuberculosis. The sample was CD1b-GMM tetramer-negative cells sorted from PBMCs. The V and J genes are TRBV11-3 and TRBJ1-2, with 9 positions matching TRBD1. CDR3 sequence: CASSSLGGQGAHTF. The CDR3 region has the DNA TGTGCCAGCAGCTCCCTGGGGGGACAGGGTGCTCACACCTTC.